This T cell receptor beta chain was sequenced in a study of CD8 T cells in ankylosing spondylitis. Study-wide findings and caveats: Disease-linked clones proved CD8+ and comparatively uncommon in peripheral blood. Blood of patients with ankylosing spondylitis appeared to be characterized by a TCR beta motif of eight highly homologous variants. In synovial fluid and blood from reactive arthritis, some motif variants were previously reported. Reportedly, matched ankylosing spondylitis synovial fluid was significantly enriched for disease-linked clones.

CDR1 LNHNV and CDR2 YYDKDF come from the germline V gene (reference sequence). The CDR3 has 12 residues. J gave up 8 bases and V 5 bases, and 5 bases lay outside the gene matches. Quantitative 5'-RACE with molecular barcodes produced the TCR beta libraries. Via MiXCR, TCRdb re-called the 5' RACE reads, giving one row per CDR3 protein. The data show 800,000 to 900,000 distinct CDR3 sequences, approximately 12% seen once. On this clonotype: The antigen is undetermined.

The chain is built from TRBV15 and TRBJ1-2; 7 positions match TRBD1. The receptor's source is a male donor with ankylosing spondylitis. Sequencing was done on a sample of blood, either unsorted or a sorted T cell fraction (not recorded which). The CDR3 coding sequence is TGTGCCACCAGCGACAGGGTACGAGGCTACACCTTC. Protein: CATSDRVRGYTF.